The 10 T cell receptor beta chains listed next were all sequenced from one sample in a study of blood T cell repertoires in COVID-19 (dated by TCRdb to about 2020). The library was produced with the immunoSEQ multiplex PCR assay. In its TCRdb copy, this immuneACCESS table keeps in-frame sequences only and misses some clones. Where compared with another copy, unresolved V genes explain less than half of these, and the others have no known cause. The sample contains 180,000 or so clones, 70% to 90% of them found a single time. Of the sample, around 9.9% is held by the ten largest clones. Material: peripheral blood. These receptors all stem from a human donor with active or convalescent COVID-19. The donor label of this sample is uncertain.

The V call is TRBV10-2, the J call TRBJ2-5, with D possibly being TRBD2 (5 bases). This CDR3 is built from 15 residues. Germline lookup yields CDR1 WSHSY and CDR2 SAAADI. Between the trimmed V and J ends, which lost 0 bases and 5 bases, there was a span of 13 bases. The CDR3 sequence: CASSESNPAVETQYF. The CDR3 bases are TGCGCCAGCAGTGAGTCGAATCCAGCGGTGGAGACCCAGTACTTC.

The CDR3 spells CASSTTGEGLNTQYF. CDR3 sequence (DNA): TGTGCCAGCAGTACGACAGGAGAGGGTCTGAATACGCAGTATTTT. The chain uses TRBV2 and TRBJ2-3; D may be TRBD1 (6 bases). The V end was cut by 5 bases, the J end by 7 bases, with 19 bases between. Germline CDR1 reads SNHLY; CDR2 reads FYNNEI. The CDR3 sequence is 15 residues long.

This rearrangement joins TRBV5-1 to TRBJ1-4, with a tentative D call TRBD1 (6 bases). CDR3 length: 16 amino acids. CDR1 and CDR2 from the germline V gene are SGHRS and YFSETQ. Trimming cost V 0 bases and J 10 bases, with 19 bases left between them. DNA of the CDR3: TGCGCCAGCAGCTTGGATACCGGACAGAATGGAGTAAAACTGTTTTTT. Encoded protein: CASSLDTGQNGVKLFF.

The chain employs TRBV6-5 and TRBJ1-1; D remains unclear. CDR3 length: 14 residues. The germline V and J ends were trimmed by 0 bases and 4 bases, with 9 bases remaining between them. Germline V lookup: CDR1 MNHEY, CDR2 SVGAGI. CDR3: CASSYSGKSTEAFF. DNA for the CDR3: TGTGCCAGCAGTTACTCCGGGAAGAGCACTGAAGCTTTCTTT.

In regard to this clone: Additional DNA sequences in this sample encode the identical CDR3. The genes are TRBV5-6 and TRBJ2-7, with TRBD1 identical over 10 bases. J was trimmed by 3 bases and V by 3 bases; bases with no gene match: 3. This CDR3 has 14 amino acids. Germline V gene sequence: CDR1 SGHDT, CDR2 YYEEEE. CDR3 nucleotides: TGTGCCAGCAGCTGGCGGACAGGGGGCTACGAGCAGTACTTC. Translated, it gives CASSWRTGGYEQYF.

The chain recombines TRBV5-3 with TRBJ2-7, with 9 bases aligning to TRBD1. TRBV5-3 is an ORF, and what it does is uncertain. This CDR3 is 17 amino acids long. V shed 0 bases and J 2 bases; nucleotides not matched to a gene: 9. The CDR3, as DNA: TGTGCCAGAAGCTTGGTTCTACTGGACAGGGGCGCCTACGAGCAGTACTTC. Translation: CARSLVLLDRGAYEQYF.

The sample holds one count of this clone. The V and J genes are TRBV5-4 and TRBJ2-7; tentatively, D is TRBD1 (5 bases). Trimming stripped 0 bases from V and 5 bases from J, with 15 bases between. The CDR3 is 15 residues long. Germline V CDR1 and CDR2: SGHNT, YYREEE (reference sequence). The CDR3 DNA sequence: TGTGCCAGCAGCTTGGGGACACCGACCCCTCACGAGCAGTACTTC. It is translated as CASSLGTPTPHEQYF.

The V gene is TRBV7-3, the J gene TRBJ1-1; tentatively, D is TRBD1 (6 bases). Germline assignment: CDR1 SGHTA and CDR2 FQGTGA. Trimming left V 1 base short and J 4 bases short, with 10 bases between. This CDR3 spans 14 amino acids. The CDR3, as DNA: TGTGCCAGCAGCTTAAATCTAGGGGGCACTGAAGCTTTCTTT. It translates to CASSLNLGGTEAFF.

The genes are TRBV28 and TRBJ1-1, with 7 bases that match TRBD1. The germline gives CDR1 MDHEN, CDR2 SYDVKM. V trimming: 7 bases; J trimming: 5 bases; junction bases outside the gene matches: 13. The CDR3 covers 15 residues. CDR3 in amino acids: CASKDSWRTGTEAFF. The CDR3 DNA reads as TGTGCCAGCAAAGACTCGTGGCGGACAGGTACTGAAGCTTTCTTT.

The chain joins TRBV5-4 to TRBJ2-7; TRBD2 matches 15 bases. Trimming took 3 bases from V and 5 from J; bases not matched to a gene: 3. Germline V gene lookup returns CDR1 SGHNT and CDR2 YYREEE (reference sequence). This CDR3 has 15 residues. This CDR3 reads CASSSGTSGGNEQYF. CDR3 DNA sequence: TGTGCCAGCAGCTCGGGGACTAGCGGGGGGAACGAGCAGTACTTC.